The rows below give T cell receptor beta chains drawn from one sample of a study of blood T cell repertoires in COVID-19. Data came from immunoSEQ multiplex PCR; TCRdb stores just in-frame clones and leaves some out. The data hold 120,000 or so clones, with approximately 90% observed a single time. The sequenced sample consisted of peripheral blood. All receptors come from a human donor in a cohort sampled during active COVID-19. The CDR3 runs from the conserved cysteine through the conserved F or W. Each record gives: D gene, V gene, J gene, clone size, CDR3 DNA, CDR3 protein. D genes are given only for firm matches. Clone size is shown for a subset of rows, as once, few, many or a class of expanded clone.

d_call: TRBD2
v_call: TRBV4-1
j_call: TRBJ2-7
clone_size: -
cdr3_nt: TGCGCCAGCAGCCAAGAAAATCGGGGGGTCTACGAGCAGTACTTC
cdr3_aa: CASSQENRGVYEQYF

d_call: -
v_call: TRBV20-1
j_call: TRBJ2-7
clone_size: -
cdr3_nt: TGCAGTGCTAGTGAGGGGACTGGTCCCTACGAGCAGTACTTC
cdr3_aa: CSASEGTGPYEQYF

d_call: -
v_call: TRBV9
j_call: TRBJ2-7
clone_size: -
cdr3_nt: TGTGCCAGCAGCGGTGGGCTCCGGGGGGAGCAGTACTTC
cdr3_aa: CASSGGLRGEQYF

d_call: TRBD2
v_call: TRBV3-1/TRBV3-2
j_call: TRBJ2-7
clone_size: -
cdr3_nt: TGTGCCAGCAGCCAAGCACTAGCGGGCCCACGTTCCTACGAGCAGTACTTC
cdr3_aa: CASSQALAGPRSYEQYF

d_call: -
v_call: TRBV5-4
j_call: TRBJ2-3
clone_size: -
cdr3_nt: TGTGCCAGCAGCTTCCCCCGAACAGGACTACAAGGCACAGATACGCAGTATTTT
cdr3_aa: CASSFPRTGLQGTDTQYF

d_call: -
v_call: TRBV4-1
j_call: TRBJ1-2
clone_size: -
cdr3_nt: TGCGCCAGCAGCCCTCTCCCAGGGGTGACTAACTATGGCTACACCTTC
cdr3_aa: CASSPLPGVTNYGYTF

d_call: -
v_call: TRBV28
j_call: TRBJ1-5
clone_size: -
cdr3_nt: TGTGCCAGCAGTTTTTATGCGCAAGGGGGACAGCCCCAGCATTTT
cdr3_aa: CASSFYAQGGQPQHF

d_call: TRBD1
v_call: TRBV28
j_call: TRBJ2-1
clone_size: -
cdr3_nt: TGTGCCAGCAGTTCTCAGGGGGCGCTTACCTACAATGAGCAGTTCTTC
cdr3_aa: CASSSQGALTYNEQFF

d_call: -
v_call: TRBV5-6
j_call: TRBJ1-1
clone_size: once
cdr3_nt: TGTGCCAGCAGCCCAACCCGCGGTACTGAAGCTTTCTTT
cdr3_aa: CASSPTRGTEAFF

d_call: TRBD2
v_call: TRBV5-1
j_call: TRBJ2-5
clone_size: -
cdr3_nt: TGCGCCAGCAGCGGTATAGCGGGGAAAGAGACCCAGTACTTC
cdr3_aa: CASSGIAGKETQYF

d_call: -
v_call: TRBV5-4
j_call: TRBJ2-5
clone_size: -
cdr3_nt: TGTGCCAGCAGCTTCCGGGAGACCCAGTACTTC
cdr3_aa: CASSFRETQYF

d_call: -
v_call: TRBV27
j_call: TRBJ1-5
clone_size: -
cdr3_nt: TGTGCCAGCAGTTTTTCAGGGGTGCAGCCCCAGCATTTT
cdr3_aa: CASSFSGVQPQHF

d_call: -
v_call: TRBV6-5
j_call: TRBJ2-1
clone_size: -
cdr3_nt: TGTGCCAGCAGTTACGGCAGGGTCTTCAATGAGCAGTTCTTC
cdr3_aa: CASSYGRVFNEQFF

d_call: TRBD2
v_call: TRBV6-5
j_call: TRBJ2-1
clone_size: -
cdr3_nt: TGTGCCAGCAGTCCCGGGACTAGCGCTACGAATGAGCAGTTCTTC
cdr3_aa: CASSPGTSATNEQFF

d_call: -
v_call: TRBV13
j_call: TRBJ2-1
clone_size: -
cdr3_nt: TGTGCCAGCAGCTTACCCCCCGGGACTCCGAACTACAATGAGCAGTTCTTC
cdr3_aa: CASSLPPGTPNYNEQFF

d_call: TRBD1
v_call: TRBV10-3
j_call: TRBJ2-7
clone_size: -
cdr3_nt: TGTGCCATCGGGACAGGGGTGGTAGCCGAGCAGTACTTC
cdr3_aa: CAIGTGVVAEQYF

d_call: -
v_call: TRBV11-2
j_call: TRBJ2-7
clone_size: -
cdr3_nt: TGTGCCAGCAGCCCCGGCAGGCTCCGGTACGAGCAGTACTTC
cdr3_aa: CASSPGRLRYEQYF

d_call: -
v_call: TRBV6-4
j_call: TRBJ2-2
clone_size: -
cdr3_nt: TGTGCCAGCAGTAAGGACTGGAACACCGGGGAGCTGTTTTTT
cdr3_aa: CASSKDWNTGELFF

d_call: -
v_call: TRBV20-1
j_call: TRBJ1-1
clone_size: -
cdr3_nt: TGCAGTGCTAGTACAGGGTTAGACACTGAAGCTTTCTTT
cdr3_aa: CSASTGLDTEAFF

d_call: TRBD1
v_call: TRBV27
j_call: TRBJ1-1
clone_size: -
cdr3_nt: TGTGCCAGCAGCAAACGGGTAGGGACAGGGGCCAATTTTCGGAACACTGAAGCTTTCTTT
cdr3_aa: CASSKRVGTGANFRNTEAFF

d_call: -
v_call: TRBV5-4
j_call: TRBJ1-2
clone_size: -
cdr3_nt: TGTGCCAGCAGCTGGATTGGGGCCCTCTATGGCTACACCTTC
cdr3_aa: CASSWIGALYGYTF